This entry features one TCR beta chain sequence. At least ten counts were recorded for this clone. Its antigen specificity is not known. No base quality values were provided; no much bigger clone lies one nucleotide off. The data originate from a study of blood T cell repertoires in COVID-19 (dated by TCRdb to about 2020). For context, the study as a whole: The collaborator samples originated in the United States, Italy and Spain and spanned the acute and convalescent phases of COVID-19. The prospective study material was composed of cDNA or gDNA derived from T cells, B-cell-depleted T cells, or PBMCs. The repertoires were made available in a free public database intended to serve as a resource for research on the immune response to SARS-CoV-2. Samples were obtained from the ongoing ImmuneRACE study (first 160 participants) and from some 1,300 subjects provided by 6 global collaborators. Where HLA class I and class II types were available, the types were taken from metadata supplied by the sample provider, not from assay-based typing. Sample metadata almost always included a de-identified subject ID, COVID-19 status, age in years and sex. Subjects who had been exposed to COVID-19, were actively infected with it, or had recovered from it provided the deeply sampled blood TCRbeta repertoires that made up the dataset. The research as a whole found: The quantity of clinical and demographic metadata differed by source and by participant and was supplied without curation.

TCRbeta CDR3 regions were amplified from genomic DNA by means of the immunoSEQ Assay, a bias-controlled multiplex PCR. Regarding the original processing steps: The number of nucleated cells in each sample was estimated from the amplification of reference gene primers within the assay. To quantify the absolute abundance of each unique TCRbeta CDR3 rearrangement, sequence reads were collapsed and filtered. Productive Simpson clonality was computed per sample as the square root of Simpson's diversity index over productive rearrangements. Drawn from immuneACCESS, this table holds only the in-frame rearrangements with V and J called that TCRdb kept. Clones are partly lost; checked studies trace under half to an unresolved V gene and leave the rest unexplained. The V and J calls and clone size were taken over from that table, and D and trimming were inferred from the DNA. The sample has roughly 320,000 clones on record, approximately 85% of them singletons. The ten top clones hold around 7.2% of the sample.

Each collaborating institution followed its own protocols to collect whole blood in K2EDTA tubes. For TCRbeta analysis, collaborator samples were shipped as frozen whole blood, as isolated PBMCs, or as DNA extracted from either sample type. The TCR originated in a human donor in a cohort sampled during active COVID-19. Sequencing was done on a sample of peripheral blood.

The DNA is TGTGCCAGAAGTAGCCTGCGAGACGGCCAAGAGACCCAGTACTTC. Its translation is CARSSLRDGQETQYF. Recombination linked TRBV5-3 to TRBJ2-5; no confident D gene assignment can be made. TRBV5-3 is an open reading frame whose function is uncertain. Trimming removed 5 bases from V and 1 base from J, leaving 15 bases between the germline ends. The CDR3 has 15 amino acids, counting the end cysteine and phenylalanine. The DNA shown is the 45-base CDR3, in frame from base 1.